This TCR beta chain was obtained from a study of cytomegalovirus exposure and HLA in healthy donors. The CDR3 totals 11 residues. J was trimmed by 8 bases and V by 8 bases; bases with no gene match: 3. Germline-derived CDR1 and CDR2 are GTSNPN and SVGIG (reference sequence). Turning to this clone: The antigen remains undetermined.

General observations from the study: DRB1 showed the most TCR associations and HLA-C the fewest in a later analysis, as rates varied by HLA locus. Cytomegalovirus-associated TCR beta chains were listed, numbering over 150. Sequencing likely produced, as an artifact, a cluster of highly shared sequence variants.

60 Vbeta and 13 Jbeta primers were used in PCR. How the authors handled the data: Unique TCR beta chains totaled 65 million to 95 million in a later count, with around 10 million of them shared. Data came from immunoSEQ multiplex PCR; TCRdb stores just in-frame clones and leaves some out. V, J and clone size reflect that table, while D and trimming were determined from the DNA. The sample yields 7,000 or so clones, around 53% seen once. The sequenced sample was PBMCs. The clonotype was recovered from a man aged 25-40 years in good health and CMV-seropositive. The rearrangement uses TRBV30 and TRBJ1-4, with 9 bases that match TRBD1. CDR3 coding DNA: TGTGCCCATGGACAGGGGGAAAAACTGTTTTTT. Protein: CAHGQGEKLFF.